This T cell receptor (beta chain) was documented in a study of T cells in Graves' hyperthyroidism and ophthalmopathy. General study findings and limits: Ophthalmopathy was distinguished from stable hyperthyroidism by 13 V-J signatures.

Details on this clonotype: The antigen is undetermined.

Authors of the study amplified TCR beta CDR3 regions from RNA transcripts. The HTBI primer set served for first-round RT-PCR of the TCR CDR3. TCRdb fed the multiplex PCR reads into MiXCR, producing one record per CDR3 protein. The sample holds hundreds of thousands of distinct CDR3 sequences; 35% to 45% are singletons and the top ten take 7.5% to 9.5%. The sample was blood. The sequence came from a man aged 18 to 29 with Graves' hyperthyroidism.

The CDR3: CAISERGAGNTIYF. In DNA form, the CDR3 reads TGTGCCATCAGTGAACGAGGGGCTGGAAACACCATATATTTT. The chain has TRBV10-3 and TRBJ1-3; D is possibly TRBD1 (5 bases). Germline V lookup: CDR1 ENHRY, CDR2 SYGVKD. The length of the CDR3 is 14 residues. V gave up 3 bases and J gave up 2 bases, with 8 bases separating them.